This is a list of T cell receptor beta chains from one sample in a study of OX40 agonist ivuxolimab in advanced cancers. The protocol was immunoSEQ multiplex PCR, while the TCRdb copy is restricted to in-frame clones and leaves out a portion. The profile shows tens of thousands of clones, 80% to 90% of them singletons. Specimen: CD4+ or CD8+ T cells sorted from blood, collected in a trial of the OX40 agonist ivuxolimab. These receptors originate from an adult with an advanced solid tumor such as melanoma, head and neck, liver or kidney cancer. Both conserved end residues are part of each CDR3. D genes are given only for firm matches. Size is omitted from some rows. Given values are once, few, many or a class for expanded clones.

clone_size	v_call	d_call	j_call	cdr3_nt	cdr3_aa
NA	TRBV5-1	TRBD1	TRBJ2-2	TGCGCCAGCAGCTTCGAGACAGGGAGTAACACCGGGGAGCTGTTTTTT	CASSFETGSNTGELFF
NA	TRBV5-4	TRBD2	TRBJ2-2	TGTGCCAGCAGCTCTAGCGGGAGTGTCACCGGGGAGCTGTTTTTT	CASSSSGSVTGELFF
NA	TRBV2	TRBD2	TRBJ2-5	TGTGCCAGCAGCGCCGGGACTAGTTTCCAAGAGACCCAGTACTTC	CASSAGTSFQETQYF
NA	TRBV7-2	NA	TRBJ2-1	TGTGCCAGCAGCCCAGGTCCTAGTTACGCTGAGCAGTTCTTC	CASSPGPSYAEQFF
NA	TRBV7-8	NA	TRBJ1-1	TGTGCCAGCAGCTTACAGGGGTCCACTGAAGCTTTCTTT	CASSLQGSTEAFF
NA	TRBV5-1	NA	TRBJ2-5	TGCGCCAGCAGAGCGAGAGCAAGTACGGAGACCCAGTACTTC	CASRARASTETQYF
NA	TRBV7-3	TRBD2	TRBJ2-5	TGTGCCAGCAGCCCCGGCCTGGGACTAGCGGGAAAAGAGACCCAGTACTTC	CASSPGLGLAGKETQYF
NA	TRBV21-1	NA	TRBJ2-5	TGTGCCAGCAGCAAATGGGGCACCACGCCACTGGGGGGTGGCCAGTACTTC	CASSKWGTTPLGGGQYF
NA	TRBV6-5	TRBD1	TRBJ2-7	TGTGCCAGCAGTTACTCGCGCAGGGGGCTGGCCGAGCAGTACTTC	CASSYSRRGLAEQYF
NA	TRBV4-1	NA	TRBJ1-4	TGCGCCAGCAGCCCGTGGGGGCTGGGGGCAACTAATGAAAAACTGTTTTTT	CASSPWGLGATNEKLFF
NA	TRBV5-1	NA	TRBJ1-1	TGCGCCAGCAGCTTGGTGGGAGAGGCGAACACTGAAGCTTTCTTT	CASSLVGEANTEAFF
NA	TRBV5-1	NA	TRBJ2-7	TGCGCCAGCAGCCCACGTAGAGCGTACTACGAGCAGTACTTC	CASSPRRAYYEQYF
NA	TRBV7-9	NA	TRBJ2-1	TGTGCCAGCAGCCACCCAAGAGCGGCTTACAATGAGCAGTTCTTC	CASSHPRAAYNEQFF
few	TRBV15	NA	TRBJ1-4	TGTGCCACCAGCAAGGGGACCCAAGAAAAACTGTTTTTT	CATSKGTQEKLFF
NA	TRBV19	NA	TRBJ1-3	TGTGCCAGTAGTATAGTTGGAATCTCTGGAAACACCATATATTTT	CASSIVGISGNTIYF
few	TRBV5-4	NA	TRBJ1-1	TGTGCCAGCAGCTTGGCAGGGAGGAACACTGAAGCTTTCTTT	CASSLAGRNTEAFF
NA	TRBV7-9	TRBD1	TRBJ2-3	TGTGCCAGCAGTTACCTACCGGGACAGGGGACAGATACGCAGTATTTT	CASSYLPGQGTDTQYF
NA	TRBV11-3	TRBD1	TRBJ1-1	TGTGCCAGCAGCTCCGTGTGGGGACAGTACACTGAAGCTTTCTTT	CASSSVWGQYTEAFF
NA	TRBV28	NA	TRBJ1-2	TGTGCCAGCAGTTTAAGATTAGGGACGGGAAACTATGGCTACACCTTC	CASSLRLGTGNYGYTF
NA	TRBV6-6	NA	TRBJ1-3	TGTGCCAGCAGCCCGAGGGAGGGCTCTGGAAACACCATATATTTT	CASSPREGSGNTIYF
NA	TRBV5-1	NA	TRBJ2-7	TGCGCCAGCAGCACCCAACAGGGTAGCCACGAGCAGTACTTC	CASSTQQGSHEQYF
NA	TRBV28	NA	TRBJ1-1	TGTGCCAGCAGTCGGAACACTGAAGCTTTCTTT	CASSRNTEAFF
NA	TRBV19	NA	TRBJ2-1	TGTGCCAGTAGTACCCGGGACTCCTACAATGAGCAGTTCTTC	CASSTRDSYNEQFF
NA	TRBV28	TRBD2	TRBJ2-1	TGTGCCAGCAGGGCAGCGGGAGGAAGTTATGAGCAGTTCTTC	CASRAAGGSYEQFF
NA	TRBV25-1	TRBD1	TRBJ2-5	TGTGCCAGCACCGGGACAGGGGGCGCTGGGGCAGAGACCCAGTACTTC	CASTGTGGAGAETQYF
NA	TRBV18	NA	TRBJ1-1	TGTGCCAGCTCTGCCCAAGGGGCTGAAGCTTTCTTT	CASSAQGAEAFF
NA	TRBV28	NA	TRBJ2-7	TGTGCCAGCAGTTTGTTAGTAGAGTACGAGCAGTACTTC	CASSLLVEYEQYF
NA	TRBV5-6	NA	TRBJ2-1	TGTGCCAGCACCAAGCAGGTGGGCGAATTCAATGAGCAGTTCTTC	CASTKQVGEFNEQFF
NA	TRBV28	TRBD2	TRBJ2-7	TGTGCCAGCAGTCCTACCATGGGACTAGCGGGATCGTACGAGCAGTACTTC	CASSPTMGLAGSYEQYF
NA	TRBV28	NA	TRBJ1-5	TGTGCCAGCACAAAGACAGTGGGTGGCAATCAGCCCCAGCATTTT	CASTKTVGGNQPQHF
NA	TRBV14	NA	TRBJ2-6	TGTGCCAGCAGCCAAATAAGAAGTAGTGGGGCCAACGTCCTGACTTTC	CASSQIRSSGANVLTF
NA	TRBV19	NA	TRBJ2-2	TGTGCCAGTAGTGTCGTTGGGGGACTCTTTGGGACCGGGGAGCTGTTTTTT	CASSVVGGLFGTGELFF
NA	TRBV19	NA	TRBJ2-3	TGTGCCAGTAGTCCACCCGCGGGTATCACAGATACGCAGTATTTT	CASSPPAGITDTQYF
NA	TRBV7-2	NA	TRBJ1-1	TGTGCCAGCAGCTTAGATTCGAGGGCAGGGGCTGAAGCTTTCTTT	CASSLDSRAGAEAFF
NA	TRBV6-6	NA	TRBJ1-2	TGTGCCAGCAAACTCGAGGTGGCAAACTATGGCTACACCTTC	CASKLEVANYGYTF
few	TRBV12-5	NA	TRBJ1-2	TGTGCTAGTGGTACCGACAGGCTCAACTATGGCTACACCTTC	CASGTDRLNYGYTF